Below, 25 T cell receptor beta chains from the same sample are listed, as sequenced in a study of T cell responses to AZD1222 COVID-19 vaccine. Repertoires were generated with immunoSEQ multiplex PCR, while TCRdb's copy carries only in-frame clones and drops some. The sample includes about 60,000 clones, 84% of them seen just once. This specimen consisted of peripheral blood, obtained on day 0 of AZD1222 vaccination. The receptor source for this set is an adult in good health.

The chain uses TRBV11-3 and TRBJ2-1, with TRBD1 matching over 8 bases. The CDR3 length is 16 residues. The V segment lost 5 bases and the J segment 12 bases; nucleotides outside the gene matches: 18. In germline, CDR1 is SGHNT, CDR2 YENEEA. DNA for the CDR3: TGTGCCAGCAGCCACCAGACAGGGGAGTTGGGTATAGGGCAGTTCTTC. Translating gives CASSHQTGELGIGQFF. Full variable domain (missing parts from reference TRBV11-3 and TRBJ2-1): EAGVVQSPRYKIIEKKQPVAFWCNPISGHNTLYWYLQNLGQGPELLIRYENEEAVDDSQLPKDRFSAERLKGVDSTLKIQPAELGDSAVYLCASSHQTGELGIGQFFGPGTRLTVL.

This chain links TRBV2 with TRBJ1-2; possibly TRBD1 for D (6 bases). Germline CDR1 reads SNHLY; CDR2 reads FYNNEI. This CDR3 is 15 amino acids long. Trimming stripped 4 bases from V and 1 base from J, with 13 bases between. CDR3 nucleotides: TGTGCCAGCAGTGGACAGGAGAATCTTAACTATGGCTACACCTTC. This sequence encodes CASSGQENLNYGYTF.

The V gene is TRBV6-5, the J gene TRBJ1-2; D is possibly TRBD1 (5 bases). V lost 7 bases, J lost 2 bases, and 14 bases lay in between. The CDR3 is 14 amino acids. Germline V gene lookup returns CDR1 MNHEY and CDR2 SVGAGI. The CDR3 loop reads CASTAGRLNYGYTF. The DNA of the CDR3 is TGTGCCAGCACCGCGGGACGTTTAAACTATGGCTACACCTTC.

The chain couples TRBV5-1 to TRBJ2-7, with D tentatively TRBD1 (7 bases). The CDR3 sequence is 15 residues long. V lost 1 base to trimming and J lost 1 base, with 12 bases between them. Germline values: CDR1 SGHRS, CDR2 YFSETQ. The CDR3 DNA reads TGCGCCAGCAGCTTGAACGCAGGGGGGTCCTACGAGCAGTACTTC. Its translation is CASSLNAGGSYEQYF.

V and J are TRBV2 and TRBJ2-7, with D perhaps matching TRBD1 (6 bases). Germline assignment: CDR1 SNHLY and CDR2 FYNNEI. V lost 8 bases and J lost 3, with 14 bases in between. The CDR3 is made up of 13 amino acids. The CDR3 coding sequence is TGTGCCAGCGCTAGACAGGACCTCTACGAGCAGTACTTC. The encoded protein is CASARQDLYEQYF.

This chain links TRBV28 with TRBJ1-5; D is unresolved. Germline CDR1 MDHEN, CDR2 SYDVKM. CDR3 length: 14 amino acids. V lost 8 bases, J lost 3 bases, and 14 bases lay in between. The CDR3 coding sequence is TGTGCCAGCCTCAAGCAGGTAACCAATCAGCCCCAGCATTTT. Encoded protein: CASLKQVTNQPQHF. Drawing the rest from reference TRBV28 and TRBJ1-5, the complete variable domain is DVKVTQSSRYLVKRTGEKVFLECVQDMDHENMFWYRQDPGLGLRLIYFSYDVKMKEKGDIPEGYSVSREKKERFSLILESASTNQTSMYLCASLKQVTNQPQHFGDGTRLSIL.

J is TRBJ2-1 and V is TRBV2; 9 nucleotides align to TRBD2. The CDR3 extends over 15 amino acids. The V gene end was trimmed by 9 bases and the J gene end by 10 bases; junction bases not matched to a gene: 16. Germline V gene data show CDR1 as SNHLY and CDR2 as FYNNEI. The CDR3 loop reads CARGELAGLRGEQFF. The CDR3 coding sequence is TGTGCCAGGGGGGAACTAGCGGGCCTCCGAGGAGAGCAGTTCTTC.

This clone appeared a few times. V gene TRBV19 combines with J gene TRBJ1-5; possible D gene TRBD1, 5 bases. Trimming cost V 7 bases and J 6 bases, with 22 bases left between them. This CDR3 has 16 amino acids. Germline assignment: CDR1 LNHDA and CDR2 SQIVND (reference sequence). The CDR3 nucleotides are TGTGCCAGTACCCCGAGGGGCGTTGAACGAGGTCAGCCCCAGCATTTT. Its protein is CASTPRGVERGQPQHF.

This chain connects TRBV5-1 to TRBJ2-1, with 8 bases matching TRBD1. Germline V gene data show CDR1 as SGHRS and CDR2 as YFSETQ. The junction had 2 bases not matched to a gene; V was cut back by 3 bases and J by 6 bases. The CDR3 runs to 13 residues. The CDR3 region has the DNA TGCGCCAGCAGCTGGACAGGGATCAATGAGCAGTTCTTC. Protein product: CASSWTGINEQFF.

This clone came up once. The chain is built from TRBV9 and TRBJ2-3; D is possibly TRBD1 or TRBD2 (5 bases each). The V gene's germline CDR1 is SGDLS and CDR2 YYNGEE. The CDR3 loop spans 16 amino acids. The V end was cut by 0 bases, the J end by 1 base, with 12 bases between. CDR3 loop: CASSVVGASRTDTQYF. For the CDR3, the DNA is TGTGCCAGCAGCGTAGTCGGGGCTTCCCGCACAGATACGCAGTATTTT.

V usage is TRBV7-8 and J usage is TRBJ2-1, with 7 bases that match TRBD2. Germline lookup yields CDR1 SGHVS and CDR2 FQNEAQ. Unmatched junction bases numbered 5, after V lost 3 bases and J lost 3 bases. CDR3 size: 15 residues. The CDR3 sequence: CASSLGGVLYNEQFF. The CDR3 DNA reads TGTGCCAGCAGCTTGGGGGGGGTCCTCTACAATGAGCAGTTCTTC.

The chain combines TRBV11-2 with TRBJ2-1; D possibly corresponds to TRBD1 (5 bases). The V gene's germline CDR1 is SGHAT and CDR2 FQNNGV. There are 13 residues in the CDR3. The germline V and J ends were trimmed by 7 bases and 7 bases, with 14 bases remaining between them. DNA of the CDR3: TGTGCCAGCAAAGCCGTCAGGGTAAATGAGCAGTTCTTC. It codes for CASKAVRVNEQFF. The full variable domain, in which reference TRBV11-2 and TRBJ2-1 provide the parts outside the CDR3, is EAGVAQSPRYKIIEKRQSVAFWCNPISGHATLYWYQQILGQGPKLLIQFQNNGVVDDSQLPKDRFSAERLKGVDSTLKIQPAKLEDSAVYLCASKAVRVNEQFFGPGTRLTVL.

The genes are TRBV6-5 and TRBJ1-6; TRBD1 matches at 7 bases. This CDR3 region has 14 residues. Germline CDR1 MNHEY, CDR2 SVGAGI. V was clipped by 5 bases and J by 10 bases; unmatched bases: 8. This CDR3 is CASSPRTGGSPLHF. The CDR3 DNA is TGTGCCAGCAGTCCGCGGACAGGCGGCTCACCCCTCCACTTT.

The table lists this clone with a few counts. The chain has TRBV18 and TRBJ2-7; 8 nucleotides agree with TRBD1. Germline V gene lookup returns CDR1 KGHSH and CDR2 LQKENI. Losses at the gene ends were 3 bases for V and 5 bases for J; bases not matched to a gene: 12. The CDR3 runs 16 residues. This CDR3 reads CASSPPDRVAVNEQYF. The CDR3 nucleotides are TGTGCCAGCTCACCCCCGGACAGGGTGGCGGTTAACGAGCAGTACTTC.

The V and J genes are TRBV24-1 and TRBJ1-1; TRBD1 is a possible D gene (5 bases). Germline CDR1 is KGHDR and CDR2 is SFDVKD. The length of the CDR3 is 13 residues. V was trimmed by 9 bases and J by 1 base, leaving 11 bases between them. The CDR3 DNA is TGTGCCACCGATCGGGGGTGGAACACTGAAGCTTTCTTT. It yields the protein CATDRGWNTEAFF.

This clone was detected a few times. The chain has TRBV3-1 (or the pseudogene TRBV3-2) and TRBJ2-2; D is undetermined. Germline CDR1 LGHDT, CDR2 YNNKEL (reference sequence). The CDR3 has 15 amino acids. Trimming cost V 4 bases and J 0 bases, with 9 bases left between them. The CDR3 DNA follows: TGTGCCAGCAGCCTCGGTCTCGCGAACACCGGGGAGCTGTTTTTT. Translated: CASSLGLANTGELFF.

This clone has only one observation. The rearrangement uses TRBV24-1 and TRBJ1-1, with a tentative D call TRBD1 (6 bases). The length of the CDR3 is 15 residues. Trimming cost V 9 bases and J 1 base, with 17 bases left between them. Germline-derived CDR1 and CDR2 are KGHDR and SFDVKD. CDR3 DNA: TGTGCCACCCGGATGGACAGCCTTCCGAACACTGAAGCTTTCTTT. Its translation is CATRMDSLPNTEAFF.

The V and J genes are TRBV27 and TRBJ2-7; 10 nucleotides match TRBD1. V lost 3 bases to trimming and J lost 3 bases; unmatched junction nucleotides: 2. CDR1 MNHEY and CDR2 SMNVEV come from the germline V gene (reference sequence). There are 14 residues in the CDR3. The DNA for the CDR3 is TGTGCCAGCAGTTTCGGGACAGGGGACTACGAGCAGTACTTC. Its translation is CASSFGTGDYEQYF.

The rearrangement links TRBV28 to TRBJ1-4; D possibly corresponds to TRBD1 (6 bases). CDR1 is MDHEN and CDR2 is SYDVKM in the germline V gene. The V and J ends lost 5 bases and 8 bases respectively, with 15 bases between them. The CDR3 contains 14 residues. The CDR3 loop is CASSILGAREKLFF. The CDR3 region has the DNA TGTGCCAGCAGTATCTTGGGGGCGCGGGAAAAACTGTTTTTT.

The rearrangement uses TRBV29-1 and TRBJ1-1, with D tentatively TRBD1 (5 bases). Germline-derived CDR1 and CDR2 are SQVTM and ANQGSEA. V lost 1 base to trimming and J lost 2 bases, with 11 bases between them. This CDR3 contains 14 residues. CDR3 DNA sequence: TGCAGCGTTGAAGCCCGACAGCCAAACACTGAAGCTTTCTTT. It is translated as CSVEARQPNTEAFF.

V usage is TRBV7-9 and J usage is TRBJ1-5, with 8 bases aligning to TRBD1. The CDR3 is made up of 13 amino acids. V was clipped by 5 bases and J by 7 bases; unmatched bases: 4. Germline lookup yields CDR1 SEHNR and CDR2 FQNEAQ (reference sequence). The DNA for the CDR3 is TGTGCCAGCAGCCCACAGGGGGGGCAGCCCCAGCATTTT. Translation: CASSPQGGQPQHF.

The chain employs TRBV9 and TRBJ2-7; D is undetermined. Germline lookup yields CDR1 SGDLS and CDR2 YYNGEE. The CDR3 has 15 residues. V was clipped by 3 bases and J by 0 bases, with 13 bases between them. The CDR3 coding sequence is TGTGCCAGCAGCGCCGACGTGGGTTACTCCTACGAGCAGTACTTC. This gives the protein CASSADVGYSYEQYF.

This clone has only one observation. V and J are TRBV5-3 and TRBJ1-3, with D possibly TRBD1 on 5 matching bases. TRBV5-3 is designated an ORF whose function remains uncertain. CDR3 size: 20 residues. Trimming pared 6 bases from V and 2 bases from J, leaving 30 bases between. The CDR3 nucleotides are TGTGCCAGAAAAACCCCCGCTTCGGGACGAAACGAAGTCCCTGGAAACACCATATATTTT. Translated: CARKTPASGRNEVPGNTIYF.

The chain has TRBV19 and TRBJ2-5; 8 nucleotides align to TRBD2. CDR3 length: 14 residues. J gave up 3 bases and V 4 bases, and 4 bases lay outside the gene matches. Germline CDR1 LNHDA, CDR2 SQIVND (reference sequence). DNA of the CDR3: TGTGCCAGTAGTACACCGGGACTAGAAGAGACCCAGTACTTC. Protein product: CASSTPGLEETQYF.

This rearrangement joins TRBV6-2 or TRBV6-3 to TRBJ1-2; weak D call: TRBD1 (5 bases). Per the germline V gene, CDR1 is MNHEY and CDR2 is SVGEGT. The CDR3 is made up of 14 amino acids. The V end was cut by 0 bases, the J end by 8 bases, with 13 bases between. CDR3 coding DNA: TGTGCCAGCAGTTACTCCCCCAGGGCAGACGGCTACACCTTC. This sequence encodes CASSYSPRADGYTF.